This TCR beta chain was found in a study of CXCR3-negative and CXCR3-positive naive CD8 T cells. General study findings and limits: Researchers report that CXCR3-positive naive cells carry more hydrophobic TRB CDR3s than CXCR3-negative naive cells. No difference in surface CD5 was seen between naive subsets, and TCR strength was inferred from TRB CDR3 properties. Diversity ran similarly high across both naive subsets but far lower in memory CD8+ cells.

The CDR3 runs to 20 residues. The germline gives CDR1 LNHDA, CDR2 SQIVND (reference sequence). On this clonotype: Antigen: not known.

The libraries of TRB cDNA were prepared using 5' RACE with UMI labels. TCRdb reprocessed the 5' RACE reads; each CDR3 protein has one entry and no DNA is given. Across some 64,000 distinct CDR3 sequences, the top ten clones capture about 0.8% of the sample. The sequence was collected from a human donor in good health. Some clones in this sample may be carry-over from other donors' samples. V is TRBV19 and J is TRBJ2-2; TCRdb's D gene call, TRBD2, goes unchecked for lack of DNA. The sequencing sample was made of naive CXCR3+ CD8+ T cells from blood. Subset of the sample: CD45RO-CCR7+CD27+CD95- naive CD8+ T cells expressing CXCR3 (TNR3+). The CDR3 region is CASSPTLGLAGGPNTGELFF.